These 16 T cell receptor beta chains share one sample of origin, sequenced in a study of blood T cell repertoires in COVID-19. Assay: immunoSEQ multiplex PCR; the TCRdb copy retains only in-frame clones and omits some. Among about 220,000 clones listed, 83% were seen once. Material for sequencing was peripheral blood. These receptors all come from a woman between 40 and 50 years old with active or convalescent COVID-19.

This sequence joins TRBV16 and TRBJ1-2; 8 bases match TRBD1. The junction had 6 bases not matched to a gene; V was cut back by 10 bases and J by 2 bases. In germline, CDR1 is KGHSY, CDR2 FQNENV. The length of the CDR3 is 13 residues. Here the CDR3 DNA reads TGTGCCACCGGGGACAGGCCGAACTATGGCTACACCTTC. Translating gives CATGDRPNYGYTF.

This clone rates as medium-sized. CDR3 sequence reads: CASSLERAFGTGELFF. The CDR3 DNA reads as TGTGCCAGCAGCTTAGAGCGGGCTTTCGGAACCGGGGAGCTGTTTTTT. The J gene is TRBJ2-2, the V gene TRBV11-2, with D possibly TRBD2 on 5 matching bases. CDR3 length: 16 residues. The V gene lost 0 bases and the J gene lost 5 bases, with 13 bases spanning the gap. CDR1 is SGHAT and CDR2 is FQNNGV in the germline V gene.

The chain uses TRBV13 and TRBJ1-6, with D possibly being TRBD1 (6 bases). V shed 6 bases and J shed 5 bases, with 23 bases lying between them. CDR1 is PRHDT and CDR2 is FYEKMQ in the germline V gene (reference sequence). The CDR3 contains 18 residues. CDR3 sequence reads: CASRTGQGPWTNNSPLHF. CDR3 coding DNA: TGTGCCAGCAGAACAGGGCAGGGTCCATGGACGAATAATTCACCCCTCCACTTT.

This chain uses TRBV19 with TRBJ1-2; 7 bases are shared with TRBD1. V was pared by 7 bases and J by 7 bases, with 15 bases of the junction left unmatched. Germline V gene data show CDR1 as LNHDA and CDR2 as SQIVND (reference sequence). CDR3 length: 15 residues. The DNA for the CDR3 is TGTGCCAGTACTGGCCGCAGGGGGTTTTTTGGTGGCTACACCTTC. This sequence encodes CASTGRRGFFGGYTF.

This clone was seen a few times. This chain connects TRBV30 to TRBJ2-7, with 8 bases identical to TRBD1. The CDR3 is 15 residues long. In germline, CDR1 is GTSNPN, CDR2 SVGIG (reference sequence). The trim removed 0 bases at V and 5 bases at J, leaving 9 bases unmatched. CDR3 sequence: CAWSVSQGASHEQYF. In DNA form, the CDR3 reads TGTGCCTGGAGTGTATCCCAGGGGGCGAGTCACGAGCAGTACTTC.

This clone was counted between two and nine times. The chain carries TRBV18 and TRBJ1-5; D might be TRBD1 (6 bases). The CDR3 loop spans 13 amino acids. Germline V CDR1 and CDR2: KGHSH, LQKENI. Deletions cut 5 bases from V and 4 bases from J, with 9 bases between. The chain's CDR3 is CASSKTGNQPQHF. CDR3 sequence (DNA): TGTGCCAGCTCAAAGACAGGTAATCAGCCCCAGCATTTT.

The genes are TRBV28 and TRBJ1-1; 9 bases agree with TRBD1. Germline V CDR1 and CDR2: MDHEN, SYDVKM. With 5 bases clipped from V and 10 bases from J, the junction kept 11 bases outside the gene matches. The CDR3 totals 14 residues. This CDR3 is CASSTHTGGWGAFF. Written as DNA, the CDR3 is TGTGCCAGCAGTACACATACAGGGGGCTGGGGAGCTTTCTTT.

Turning to this clone: Compared with germline, one end of the junction differs, possibly owing to a read error. The chain joins TRBV23-1 to TRBJ2-3; possibly TRBD2 for D (6 bases). TRBV23-1 qualifies as an ORF whose function is uncertain. The CDR3 consists of 15 residues. CDR3 DNA: TGCGCCGGCAGTCAAGGGGCGGGGTTCACAGATACGCAGTATTTT. Protein: CAGSQGAGFTDTQYF.

V is TRBV24-1 and J is TRBJ2-1, with D possibly being TRBD2 (6 bases). The V end was cut by 3 bases, the J end by 7 bases, with 18 bases between. CDR3 length: 16 residues. Per the germline V gene, CDR1 is KGHDR and CDR2 is SFDVKD. CDR3 in amino acids: CATSDTTGVSLNEQFF. Written as DNA, the CDR3 is TGTGCCACCAGTGATACTACGGGAGTAAGTCTTAATGAGCAGTTCTTC.

V and J are TRBV6-5 and TRBJ2-7; TRBD1 matches 9 bases. The CDR3 has 15 residues. V gave up 4 bases and J gave up 2 bases; unmatched junction bases: 6. Germline V gives CDR1 MNHEY, CDR2 SVGAGI. The CDR3 DNA sequence: TGTGCCAGCAGTTCCGGGACAGGGATCCCCTACGAGCAGTACTTC. This sequence encodes CASSSGTGIPYEQYF.

This clone was detected only once. The genes are TRBV10-1 and TRBJ2-1; 9 positions match TRBD2. The germline gives CDR1 WNHNN, CDR2 SYGVQD (reference sequence). V gave up 8 bases and J gave up 10 bases; unmatched junction bases: 12. CDR3 size: 14 residues. CDR3: CASSSGTTTAEQFF. Written as DNA, the CDR3 is TGCGCCAGCTCTAGCGGGACTACTACTGCGGAGCAGTTCTTC.

The chain joins TRBV6-5 to TRBJ1-2; D call uncertain. Between the trimmed V and J ends, which lost 5 bases and 5 bases, there was a span of 6 bases. The CDR3 extends over 11 amino acids. Looked up from germline, CDR1 is MNHEY and CDR2 is SVGAGI. CDR3 DNA sequence: TGTGCCAGCAGTCCCCGGTATGGCTACACCTTC. Protein sequence: CASSPRYGYTF.

The chain joins TRBV7-2 to TRBJ1-6, with D possibly being TRBD1 (6 bases). V gave up 5 bases and J gave up 6 bases, with 14 bases separating them. CDR1 is SGHTA and CDR2 is FQGNSA in the germline V gene. The CDR3 covers 15 residues. CDR3 sequence: CASSPKGGGNSPLHF. DNA of the CDR3: TGTGCCAGCAGCCCGAAGGGGGGGGGTAATTCACCCCTCCACTTT.

The rearrangement joins TRBV9 to TRBJ1-2, with D perhaps matching TRBD1 (6 bases). Germline V gene sequence: CDR1 SGDLS, CDR2 YYNGEE. Trimming removed 0 bases from V and 4 bases from J, with 16 bases in between. CDR3 length: 16 residues. The CDR3 DNA reads as TGTGCCAGCAGCGTAGGACCGACCAGGGGCGGCTATGGCTACACCTTC. It encodes CASSVGPTRGGYGYTF.

The chain has TRBV25-1 and TRBJ2-1; D is possibly TRBD1 (6 bases). Germline V gene sequence: CDR1 MGHDK, CDR2 SYGVNS. With 1 base removed from V and 5 bases from J, the gap between germline ends came to 18 bases. The CDR3 has 17 amino acids. The CDR3 DNA reads as TGTGCCAGCAGTGAATGGAGCACAGGGTTGGGTAACAATGAGCAGTTCTTC. The encoded protein is CASSEWSTGLGNNEQFF.

V gene TRBV11-1 combines with J gene TRBJ2-7, with 8 bases lining up with TRBD2. J gave up 3 bases and V 0 bases, and 1 base lay outside the gene matches. CDR3 length: 14 amino acids. Germline V gene lookup returns CDR1 SGHAT and CDR2 FQDESV (reference sequence). The CDR3 loop reads CASSLAGLGYEQYF. DNA of the CDR3: TGTGCCAGCAGCTTAGCGGGACTAGGCTACGAGCAGTACTTC. The variable domain in full, completed from reference TRBV11-1 and TRBJ2-7, reads EAEVAQSPRYKITEKSQAVAFWCDPISGHATLYWYRQILGQGPELLVQFQDESVVDDSQLPKDRFSAERLKGVDSTLKIQPAELGDSAMYLCASSLAGLGYEQYFGPGTRLTVT.